This TCR beta chain came from a study of T cells in Graves' hyperthyroidism and ophthalmopathy (dated by TCRdb to between 2018 and 2021). Notes on the research overall: Peripheral blood was collected at initial diagnosis, before any treatment. To identify distinguishing TCR V-J signatures, a discovery cohort of about 100 patients was used, comprising 43 with Graves' ophthalmopathy and 55 to 65 with stable Graves' hyperthyroidism. An independent validation cohort of about 19 hyperthyroidism patients and approximately 16 patients who later progressed to ophthalmopathy tested prospective prediction of ophthalmopathy. The 100 or so discovery patients were randomly divided into training and test sets at a 7:3 ratio. The study also compared thyroid tissue and blood T-cell repertoires from about six Graves' hyperthyroidism patients. After sampling, hyperthyroidism patients received methimazole starting at 30 mg daily, and ophthalmopathy patients received high-dose intravenous methylprednisolone. The paper reports TCR Vbeta CDR3 sequencing of over 130 peripheral blood samples: under 45 ophthalmopathy, 75 to 80 hyperthyroidism and around 17 progressor patients. What the research found in general, with its limitations: In validation, the model predicted progression to ophthalmopathy a median of roughly six months before onset, with approximately 71% sensitivity and 72.22% specificity. Sample size was not statistically predetermined, and investigators were not blinded to group allocation. Most expanded thyroid clonotypes (frequency above 0.001) were also found in blood, which suggests that blood repertoires may mirror thyroid immune responses. A 13 V-J signature model separated ophthalmopathy from stable hyperthyroidism, with around 90% sensitivity and roughly 81% specificity in cross-validation and 80%/75% in testing.

Amplification of TCR beta CDR3 regions was carried out from RNA transcripts. For the first round of RT-PCR on the TCR CDR3, the HTBI primer set was used together with the Qiagen OneStep RT-PCR kit. A second multiplex PCR round built the libraries, followed by size selection and purification. The libraries were sequenced on an Illumina HiSeq2000 using paired-end 100 bp reads. Concerning the study's data processing: SOAPnuke was used to process the raw data, throwing out any read that contained adapters or uncalled bases, had a mean Phred below 15, or lacked an exact constant-primer or identifier match. High-quality paired reads were merged with COPE v1.2.5, and unique nucleotide sequences were defined as clonotypes. MiTCR v1.1 was used to align the clonotypes against IMGT TRBV, TRBD and TRBJ reference segments. Only V-J combinations with frequency above 0.0001, covering 99.2% of repertoires, were analysed. The TCS score was defined as F50 (clonal expansion) divided by E x V (chaos), with BLOSUM62-based TCRdist calculated between CDR3 peptides within each V-J. Welch's t-statistics and random forest reduced roughly 500 V-J features to roughly 13, which were used in a naive Bayes classifier (R e1071). TCRdb itself trimmed the public reads at Q25 with fastp, ran MiXCR and retained productive beta chains. Here each entry gathers all rows of one CDR3 protein and keeps the most common genes and DNA. It is TCRdb's table, rather than the study itself, that gives the V and J calls and clone size. The sample has about 320,000 distinct CDR3 sequences on record, roughly 17% of them singletons. The ten largest clones capture roughly 31% of the sample.

Concerning this clonotype itself: No cognate antigen has been identified for it. No quality values exist for individual bases; no much larger clone is one base distant.

Graves' hyperthyroidism was defined as stable when no progression to ophthalmopathy occurred over 18 months of follow-up. The hyperthyroidism patients were between 18 and 65 years old and newly diagnosed, with a disease duration of less than 2 months. Patients with uncontrolled infections, other autoimmune diseases, pregnancy or lactation were excluded. Diagnoses were established on the basis of clinical symptoms, serum thyroxine and TRAb, thyroid ultrasound, and orbital computed tomography. PBMCs were separated from over 9 ml of fresh peripheral blood using Ficoll-Paque density gradient centrifugation. Total RNA was extracted with Trizol reagent, and quality was checked on an Agilent 2100 Bioanalyzer. The CDR3 numbers 16 residues from cysteine through phenylalanine. The entry retains the CDR3 DNA only, 48 bases that are in frame from base 1. The V end gives up 0 bases and the J end 7 bases, leaving 11 bases in the junction not matched to a gene. As encoded in the germline V gene, CDR1 is SGHRS while CDR2 is YFSETQ.

The sequence was collected from a man between 25 and 39 years old with Graves' hyperthyroidism. The sequence joins TRBV5-1 to TRBJ1-2; the central 8 bases match TRBD1. Sequencing input: blood. The CDR3 corresponds to CASSLELSQGAGGYTF. The nucleotides read TGCGCCAGCAGCTTGGAGTTGAGTCAGGGGGCCGGTGGCTACACCTTC.